This T cell receptor beta chain originates from a study of blood T cells in healthy people across ages. This clonotype turned up a few times. Its antigen is currently unknown. The study recruited healthy Caucasian donors from Russia who were aged about 6 to 90. The CDR3 has 16 residues. Germline values: CDR1 LGHNA, CDR2 YNFKEQ. V gave up 4 bases and J gave up 6 bases, with 21 bases separating them. Whole-study findings and limits: A conclusive naive versus antigen-experienced comparison was prevented by the unsorted PBMCs.

Alongside a J-beta primer mix, a sample-barcoded 5' primer served in a second PCR lasting roughly 7 to 11 cycles. MiXCR was run by TCRdb on the 5' RACE reads, yielding one entry per CDR3 protein. The sample has about 1.6 million distinct CDR3 sequences; roughly 32% are singletons. Sequencing was done on a sample of blood. The TCR comes from a woman aged 25 to 39 in good health. This chain uses TRBV4-2 with TRBJ1-2; D is uncertain. The CDR3 protein is CASSPTVDVRRDGYTF. DNA of the CDR3: TGTGCCAGCAGCCCCACCGTGGACGTTCGGCGGGATGGCTACACCTTC.